Listed below are T cell receptor beta chains from one sample, sequenced in a study of shared clonotypes between healthy human individuals. Sequenced by immunoSEQ multiplex PCR; TCRdb stores in-frame clones only, minus some. This sample carries about 870,000 clones, over 90% of them seen once, and the ten largest clones take 20% to 30%. The sample taken for sequencing was naive CD8+ T cells sorted from blood. Source of these receptors: a man under 40 in good health. Both conserved end residues are part of each CDR3. D genes are given only for firm matches. Size is stated for part of the rows, as once, few or many counts, or as a class when the clone is expanded.

d_call	clone_size	v_call	j_call	cdr3_nt	cdr3_aa
-	-	TRBV7-8	TRBJ2-1	TGTGCCAGCAGGAACTTAGAGGGAACGACCTACTACAATGAGCAGTTCTTC	CASRNLEGTTYYNEQFF
-	-	TRBV7-2	TRBJ1-3	TGTGCCAGCAGCTTAGACAAAAACTCTGGAAACACCATATATTTT	CASSLDKNSGNTIYF
TRBD2	-	TRBV5-1	TRBJ2-7	TGCGCCAGCAGCCCCGCGACTAGCGGGAACTACGAGCAGTACTTC	CASSPATSGNYEQYF
TRBD2	-	TRBV18	TRBJ2-3	TGTGCCAGCTCACTGTGGACTAGCGGGTCCCCAGATACGCAGTATTTT	CASSLWTSGSPDTQYF
-	-	TRBV9	TRBJ1-5	TGTGCCAGCAGCAGGGGTGGTAGCAATCAGCCCCAGCATTTT	CASSRGGSNQPQHF
-	-	TRBV9	TRBJ2-2	TGTGCCAGCAGCACCCGGGACTCAGAACGGGGCGGGGAGCTGTTTTTT	CASSTRDSERGGELFF
-	-	TRBV18	TRBJ2-3	TGTGCCAGCTCACCACAGGACCGCACAGATACGCAGTATTTT	CASSPQDRTDTQYF
TRBD1	-	TRBV5-4	TRBJ1-2	TGTGCCAGCAGCACCCATAGACAGGGGGCTAGGTATGGCTACACCTTC	CASSTHRQGARYGYTF
-	-	TRBV25-1	TRBJ2-1	TGTGCCAGCAGTGACGACGACGTTGGGCAGTTCTTC	CASSDDDVGQFF
-	-	TRBV14	TRBJ2-7	TGTGCCAGCAGCCACCTACCGGGACGAACCGTCTACGAGCAGTACTTC	CASSHLPGRTVYEQYF
TRBD1	-	TRBV5-1	TRBJ2-2	TGCGCCAGCAGTTGGAGGGGACAGGGATCTGGCACCGGGGAGCTGTTTTTT	CASSWRGQGSGTGELFF
-	-	TRBV9	TRBJ2-5	TGTGCCAGCAGCGTAGATCGGGAAGGATGGGACCAAGAGACCCAGTACTTC	CASSVDREGWDQETQYF
-	-	TRBV14	TRBJ2-1	TGTGCCAGCAGCTGGGATTCCTACAATGAGCAGTTCTTC	CASSWDSYNEQFF
TRBD1	-	TRBV7-9	TRBJ2-1	TGTGCCAGCAGCCGACGGCAGGGGGCGCGCTCCTACAATGAGCAGTTCTTC	CASSRRQGARSYNEQFF
TRBD2	-	TRBV11-3	TRBJ2-7	TGTGCCAGCAGCTTAGACAACCCTAGCGGGAGGAATAACCCCTCCTACGAGCAGTACTTC	CASSLDNPSGRNNPSYEQYF
TRBD2	-	TRBV29-1	TRBJ2-1	TGCAGTGGTGGACTAGCGGAGTACAATGAGCAGTTCTTC	CSGGLAEYNEQFF
-	-	TRBV23-1	TRBJ2-5	TGCGCCAGCAGTCAATCGCCGGACGGGGAACAAGAGACCCAGTACTTC	CASSQSPDGEQETQYF
-	-	TRBV6-5	TRBJ1-5	TGTGCCAGCAGCTCCCAGGAGGGGAATCAGCCCCAGCATTTT	CASSSQEGNQPQHF
-	-	TRBV5-8	TRBJ1-5	TGTGCCAGCAGCTTGGTAGGGGGGGGCGATCAGCCCCAGCATTTT	CASSLVGGGDQPQHF
TRBD2	-	TRBV28	TRBJ2-7	TGTGCCAGCAGTTTCAGACTAGCGGGAGTCGAGCGGTACTTC	CASSFRLAGVERYF
-	few	TRBV7-9	TRBJ2-1	TGTGCCAGCAGCTTGGCGGGACTCAAGCAGTTCTTC	CASSLAGLKQFF
TRBD2	-	TRBV4-1	TRBJ2-2	TGCGCCAGCAGCCAAGAACCTAGCGGGTACACCGGGGAGCTGTTTTTT	CASSQEPSGYTGELFF
-	-	TRBV7-9	TRBJ1-1	TGTGCCAGCAAGGACGGTGTGAACACTGAAGCTTTCTTT	CASKDGVNTEAFF
-	-	TRBV28	TRBJ2-1	TGTGCCAGCAGTCCATCCGTGGTAAATGAGCAGTTCTTC	CASSPSVVNEQFF
TRBD1	once	TRBV7-9	TRBJ2-5	TGTGCCAGCAGAGAAAACAGGGGCCAAGAGACCCAGTACTTC	CASRENRGQETQYF
TRBD1	-	TRBV15	TRBJ2-1	TGTGCCACCAGCAGAGTTGGGACAGCGAATGAGCAGTTCTTC	CATSRVGTANEQFF
TRBD2	-	TRBV19	TRBJ2-1	TGTGCCAGTAGTTTAGGGGCTAGCGGGTGGGACAATGAGCAGTTCTTC	CASSLGASGWDNEQFF
TRBD1	-	TRBV18	TRBJ2-1	TGTGCCAGCTCACCTCCCGCAGGGGGCCCCGATGAGCAGTTCTTC	CASSPPAGGPDEQFF
-	-	TRBV7-9	TRBJ2-4	TGTGCCAGCAGCTCAGGTGGGGCAGGAATAATAGCCAAAAACATTCAGTACTTC	CASSSGGAGIIAKNIQYF
-	-	TRBV25-1	TRBJ2-1	TGTGCCAGCAGTCCCACCCGGGGTTTAGTAAATGAGCAGTTCTTC	CASSPTRGLVNEQFF
-	-	TRBV9	TRBJ2-1	TGTGCCAGCAGCGCCAGGACAAGCTCCTACAATGAGCAGTTCTTC	CASSARTSSYNEQFF
TRBD2	-	TRBV4-3	TRBJ2-1	TGCGCCAGCAGCCAAGAAGGGGCTAGCGGGAGTGATGAGCAGTTCTTC	CASSQEGASGSDEQFF
-	once	TRBV13	TRBJ2-7	TGTGCCAGCAGCTTCTCCTTTCGGGCGGACGAGCAGTACTTC	CASSFSFRADEQYF
-	-	TRBV7-9	TRBJ2-3	TGTGCCAGCAGCTTAGTAGGTACAGATACGCAGTATTTT	CASSLVGTDTQYF
TRBD1	-	TRBV10-1	TRBJ2-5	TGCGCCAGCAGTGAGCTCATCGGACAGGGGGAAGAGACCCAGTACTTC	CASSELIGQGEETQYF